A single sample is the source of the 15 T cell receptor beta chains below, sequenced in a study of blood T cells in healthy people across ages. It was with a sample-barcoded 5' primer and a J-beta primer mix that a second PCR of about 6 to 12 cycles was run. TCRdb reprocessed the 5' RACE reads with MiXCR, giving one entry per CDR3 protein. Of some 1.4 million distinct CDR3 sequences listed, around 42% were seen once; the top ten hold less than 8%. What was sequenced was blood. The receptor source for this set is a woman in her late teens or twenties in good health.

This clonotype was seen a few times. This chain links TRBV28 with TRBJ1-2; D is perhaps TRBD1 (5 bases). Germline loops: CDR1 MDHEN, CDR2 SYDVKM. V was trimmed by 8 bases and J by 8 bases, leaving 21 bases between them. This CDR3 has 14 amino acids. The CDR3 is CASLGRDGTGGYTF. As DNA, the CDR3 is TGTGCCAGCCTGGGAAGAGACGGGACGGGCGGCTACACCTTC.

Details on this clonotype: The junction departs from the called germline gene at one end, perhaps through a read error. V is TRBV7-2 and J is TRBJ2-1; D not resolved. The germline CDR1 and CDR2 sequences are SGHTA and FQGNSA. The CDR3 is 13 residues long. The CDR3, as DNA: TGTGCCGGCAGCCTCTCTGGCTACAATGAGCAGTTCTTC. Protein product: CAGSLSGYNEQFF.

This clonotype showed up just once. The chain links TRBV6-1 to TRBJ2-7; D might be TRBD2 (6 bases). Per germline, CDR1 MNHNS and CDR2 SASEGT. The ends were cut back, 5 bases at V and 7 bases at J, with 21 bases in the middle. This CDR3 contains 15 residues. The CDR3 region has the DNA TGTGCCAGCAGTCCCTCAGAGGAGGGCAACAATGAGCAGTACTTC. Amino acids: CASSPSEEGNNEQYF.

A few counts support this clonotype. The chain employs TRBV6-1 and TRBJ2-4; D possibly uses TRBD1 or TRBD2 (5 bases each). Trimming took off 7 bases at V and 12 bases at J, with 13 bases between the two ends. CDR3 size: 11 residues. The germline V gene encodes CDR1 MNHNS and CDR2 SASEGT. The CDR3 nucleotides read TGTGCCAGCATATTCGGGGCTACTCAGTACTTC. It yields the protein CASIFGATQYF.

This clonotype has a single count. This rearrangement joins TRBV7-2 to TRBJ2-5; 9 bases fit TRBD2. The germline V gene has CDR1 SGHTA and CDR2 FQGNSA. The CDR3 is made up of 16 amino acids. V lost 0 bases to trimming and J lost 2 bases; unmatched junction nucleotides: 4. The DNA for the CDR3 is TGTGCCAGCAGCTTAGCTCTAGCGGGGCTACAAGAGACCCAGTACTTC. Translating gives CASSLALAGLQETQYF.

This chain connects TRBV4-1 to TRBJ2-7; tentative D call: TRBD2 (5 bases). Looked up from germline, CDR1 is MGHRA and CDR2 is YSYEKL. The CDR3 totals 11 residues. With 6 bases removed from V and 5 bases from J, the gap between germline ends came to 8 bases. The DNA for the CDR3 is TGCGCCAGCAGGACCGGGGACGAGCAGTACTTC. Translating gives CASRTGDEQYF.

The chain links TRBV7-3 to TRBJ2-7; no reliable D call. Trimming pared 0 bases from V and 7 bases from J, leaving 13 bases between. CDR1 and CDR2 from the germline V gene are SGHTA and FQGTGA. This CDR3 is built from 14 residues. The CDR3 sequence: CASSLTPNLDEQYF. The CDR3 bases are TGTGCCAGCAGCTTAACCCCGAACCTCGATGAGCAGTACTTC. The full variable domain, in which reference TRBV7-3 and TRBJ2-7 provide the parts outside the CDR3, is GAGVSQTPSNKVTEKGKYVELRCDPISGHTALYWYRQSLGQGPEFLIYFQGTGAADDSGLPNDRFFAVRPEGSVSTLKIQRTERGDSAVYLCASSLTPNLDEQYFGPGTRLTVT.

The chain is built from TRBV19 and TRBJ2-3; no reliable D call. Germline V gene sequence: CDR1 LNHDA, CDR2 SQIVND (reference sequence). CDR3 length: 16 residues. Trimming stripped 5 bases from V and 5 bases from J, with 20 bases between. The CDR3 region is CASSSAPLRFRDTQYF. The CDR3 nucleotides read TGTGCCAGTAGTTCCGCACCACTCCGTTTTCGAGATACGCAGTATTTT.

The V call is TRBV20-1, the J call TRBJ2-1; TRBD2 matches at 10 bases. The CDR3 length is 17 residues. Trimming removed 6 bases from V and 1 base from J; junction bases left unmatched: 12. Germline V gene sequence: CDR1 DFQATT, CDR2 SNEGSKA (reference sequence). In DNA, the CDR3 is TGCAGTGCGCTACCGGCCCTGACTAGCGGGTCCTACAATGAGCAGTTCTTC. It translates to CSALPALTSGSYNEQFF.

V is TRBV4-3 and J is TRBJ2-1; D is ambiguous. V lost 1 base and J lost 0, with 13 bases in between. This CDR3 contains 17 residues. In germline, CDR1 is LGHNA, CDR2 YSLEER. The CDR3 sequence: CASSQAFASSSYNEQFF. The CDR3 bases are TGCGCCAGCAGCCAAGCTTTTGCCAGCAGCTCCTACAATGAGCAGTTCTTC.

The chain has TRBV4-2 and TRBJ2-7, with a tentative D call TRBD1 (5 bases). Germline CDR1 is LGHNA and CDR2 is YNFKEQ. The CDR3 is 15 residues long. V was trimmed by 0 bases and J by 0 bases, leaving 9 bases between them. DNA for the CDR3: TGTGCCAGCAGCCAAGATCTCGGACACTCCTACGAGCAGTACTTC. Protein product: CASSQDLGHSYEQYF.

The chain links TRBV12-3 or TRBV12-4 to TRBJ1-4; no clear D gene. V dropped 6 bases and J dropped 11 bases, with 19 bases sitting between them. The length of the CDR3 is 14 residues. The CDR3 DNA is TGTGCCAGCAGCCGCACACCGCTTGGGGAGAAACTGTTTTTT. This translates into CASSRTPLGEKLFF.

The chain recombines TRBV6-5 with TRBJ2-1; TRBD1 matches at 8 bases. J lost 5 bases, V lost 6 bases, and 9 bases had no gene match. This CDR3 contains 15 residues. The germline V gene encodes CDR1 MNHEY and CDR2 SVGAGI. The CDR3 loop is CASSFGQGWNNEQFF. As DNA, the CDR3 is TGTGCCAGCAGCTTCGGACAGGGCTGGAACAATGAGCAGTTCTTC.

This clonotype has only a few counts. The V call is TRBV6-5, the J call TRBJ2-7, with a weak D call TRBD2 (6 bases). Trimming shortened V by 0 bases and J by 7 bases, and 19 bases separated the two germline ends. CDR1 and CDR2 from the germline V gene are MNHEY and SVGAGI. This CDR3 spans 16 amino acids. The CDR3 DNA sequence: TGTGCCAGCAGTTACTCGATCGGGGCGGGATTGGGTGAGCAGTACTTC. This sequence encodes CASSYSIGAGLGEQYF.

This clonotype was counted at least ten times. The junction and the germline gene differ at one end; a read error may be behind it. The chain combines TRBV5-1 with TRBJ2-7; tentatively, D is TRBD1 (5 bases). The CDR3 runs to 11 residues. Germline V gene sequence: CDR1 SGHRS, CDR2 YFSETQ. The CDR3 loop reads CASSLGDEQYF. The CDR3 DNA reads as TGTGCCAGCAGCTTAGGGGACGAGCAGTACTTC.